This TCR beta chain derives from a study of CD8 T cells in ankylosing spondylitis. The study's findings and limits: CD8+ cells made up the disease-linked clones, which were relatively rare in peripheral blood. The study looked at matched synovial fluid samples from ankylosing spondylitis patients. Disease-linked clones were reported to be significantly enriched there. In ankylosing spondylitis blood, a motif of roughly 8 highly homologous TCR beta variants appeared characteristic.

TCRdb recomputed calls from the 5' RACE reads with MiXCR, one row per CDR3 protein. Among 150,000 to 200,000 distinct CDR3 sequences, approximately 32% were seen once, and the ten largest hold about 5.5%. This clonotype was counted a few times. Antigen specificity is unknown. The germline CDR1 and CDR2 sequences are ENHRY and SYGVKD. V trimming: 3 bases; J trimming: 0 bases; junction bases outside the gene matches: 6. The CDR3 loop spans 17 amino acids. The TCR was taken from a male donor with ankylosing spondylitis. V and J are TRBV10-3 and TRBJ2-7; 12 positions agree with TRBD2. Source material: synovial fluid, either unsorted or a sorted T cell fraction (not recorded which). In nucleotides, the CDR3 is TGTGCCATCAGTGATGGGACTAGCGGGCGAAGCTCCTACGAGCAGTACTTC. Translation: CAISDGTSGRSSYEQYF.